This T cell receptor beta chain was sequenced in a study of cytomegalovirus exposure and HLA in healthy donors. Study details: Of fewer than 450 genotyped donors, around 84% clustered with self-reported Caucasian donors. The study's findings and limits: Confirmation in vitro established that three CMV-associated chains were specific for CMV antigens. Some V segments (TRBV6-2 and TRBV6-3 among them) were excluded as indistinguishable. Later work associated roughly 15,000 TCR beta sequences with HLA alleles at 0.05 false discovery rate.

Primers included in the PCR were 60 Vbeta and 13 Jbeta primers. TCRdb's table, derived via immunoSEQ multiplex PCR, lists solely in-frame clones and lacks some. Of under 200,000 clones listed, over 60% are singletons. V dropped 3 bases and J dropped 3; count of bases not matched to a gene: 7. This CDR3 comprises 16 residues. Germline V gives CDR1 MDHEN, CDR2 SYDVKM. Concerning this clone itself: Its antigen is unknown.

The TCR sequence derives from a woman younger than 45 in good health and CMV-seronegative. This rearrangement joins TRBV28 to TRBJ2-3; 9 positions agree with TRBD2. Sequenced sample: PBMCs. The CDR3 DNA reads TGTGCCAGCAGTTTTCCCCAGCGGGGGGAAACAGATACGCAGTATTTT. Its translation: CASSFPQRGETDTQYF.